The text below deals with one T cell receptor (beta chain). The CDR3 extends over 13 amino acids. Germline CDR1 SGDLS, CDR2 YYNGEE. Deletions cut 2 bases from V and 0 bases from J, with 5 bases between. This entry belongs to a study of blood T cell repertoires in COVID-19. Study overall: Samples came from the United States, Italy and Spain, spanning acute and convalescent COVID-19. T cells, B-cell-depleted T cells, or PBMCs provided the cDNA or gDNA that served as material.

Original handling: Counts of nucleated cells, estimated from reference gene primer amplification, were obtained. Profiled with immunoSEQ multiplex PCR; TCRdb holds only in-frame clones, not every one. V, J and clone size were drawn from that table, and D and trimming were deduced from the DNA. Of about 90,000 clones in the sample, around 81% were seen once. The sequenced sample consisted of peripheral blood. The chain is built from TRBV9 and TRBJ1-1, with D uncertain. This TCR was recovered from a woman aged 65 to 85 with active or convalescent COVID-19. The chain's CDR3 is CASSVTLNTEAFF. The CDR3 DNA sequence: TGTGCCAGCAGCGTTACTCTGAACACTGAAGCTTTCTTT.